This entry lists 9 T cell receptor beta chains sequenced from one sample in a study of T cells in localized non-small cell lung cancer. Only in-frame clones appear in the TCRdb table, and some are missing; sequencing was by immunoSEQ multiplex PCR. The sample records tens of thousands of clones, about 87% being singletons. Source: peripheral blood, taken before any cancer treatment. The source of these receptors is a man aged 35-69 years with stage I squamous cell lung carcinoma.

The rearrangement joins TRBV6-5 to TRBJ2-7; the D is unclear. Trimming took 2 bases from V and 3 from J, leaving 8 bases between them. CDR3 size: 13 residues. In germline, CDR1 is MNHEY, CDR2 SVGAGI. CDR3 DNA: TGTGCCAGCAGTTACCCGACATACTACGAGCAGTACTTC. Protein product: CASSYPTYYEQYF.

The CDR3 DNA is TGTGCCAGCAGTGCCTGGGACAGAAAAAACATTCAGTACTTC. Its translation is CASSAWDRKNIQYF. The chain employs TRBV2 and TRBJ2-4; 7 nucleotides agree with TRBD1. This CDR3 region has 14 residues. V lost 4 bases to trimming and J lost 4 bases; unmatched junction nucleotides: 4. Germline loops: CDR1 SNHLY, CDR2 FYNNEI.

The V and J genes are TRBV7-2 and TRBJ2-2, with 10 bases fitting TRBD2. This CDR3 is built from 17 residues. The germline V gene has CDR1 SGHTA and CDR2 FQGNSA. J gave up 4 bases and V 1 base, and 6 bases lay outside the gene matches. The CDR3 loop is CASSLDSSSGSTGELFF. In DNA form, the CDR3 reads TGTGCCAGCAGCTTAGATTCGTCTAGCGGGAGCACCGGGGAGCTGTTTTTT.

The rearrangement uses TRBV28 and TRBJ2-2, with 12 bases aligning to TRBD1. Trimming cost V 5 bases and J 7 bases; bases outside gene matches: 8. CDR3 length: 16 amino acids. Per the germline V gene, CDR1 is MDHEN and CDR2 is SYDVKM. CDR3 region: CASSPGTGGGNGELFF. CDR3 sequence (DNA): TGTGCCAGCAGTCCCGGGACAGGGGGCGGGAACGGGGAGCTGTTTTTT.

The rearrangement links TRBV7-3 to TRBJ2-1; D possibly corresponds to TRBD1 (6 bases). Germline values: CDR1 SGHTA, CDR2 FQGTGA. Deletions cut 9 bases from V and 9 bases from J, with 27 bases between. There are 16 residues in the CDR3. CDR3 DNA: TGTGCCAGTAGATTTCCCGGAGGAGTAGGGGGTAGTGAGCAGTTCTTC. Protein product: CASRFPGGVGGSEQFF.

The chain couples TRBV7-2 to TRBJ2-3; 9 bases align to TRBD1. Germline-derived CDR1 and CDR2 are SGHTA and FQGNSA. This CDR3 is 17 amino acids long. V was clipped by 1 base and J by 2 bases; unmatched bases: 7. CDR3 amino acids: CASSLEEDRGFTDTQYF. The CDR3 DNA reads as TGTGCCAGCAGCTTAGAGGAGGACAGGGGCTTCACAGATACGCAGTATTTT.

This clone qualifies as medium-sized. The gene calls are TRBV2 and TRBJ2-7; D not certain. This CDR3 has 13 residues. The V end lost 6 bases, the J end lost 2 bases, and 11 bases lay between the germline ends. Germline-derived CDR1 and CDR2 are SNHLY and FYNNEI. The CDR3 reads CASSSQLTYEQYF. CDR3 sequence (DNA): TGTGCCAGCAGCAGTCAGCTAACCTACGAGCAGTACTTC.

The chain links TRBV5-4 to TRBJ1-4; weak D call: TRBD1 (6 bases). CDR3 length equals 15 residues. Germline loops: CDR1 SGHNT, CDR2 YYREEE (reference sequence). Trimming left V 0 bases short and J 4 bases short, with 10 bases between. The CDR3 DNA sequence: TGTGCCAGCAGCTTGGGTGGGACACTTAATGAAAAACTGTTTTTT. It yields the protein CASSLGGTLNEKLFF.

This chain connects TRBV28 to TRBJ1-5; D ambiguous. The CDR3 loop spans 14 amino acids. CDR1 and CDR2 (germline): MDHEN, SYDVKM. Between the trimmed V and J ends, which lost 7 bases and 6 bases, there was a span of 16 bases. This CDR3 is CASTSPGRIQPQHF. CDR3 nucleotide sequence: TGTGCCAGCACCTCACCGGGGAGGATTCAGCCCCAGCATTTT.